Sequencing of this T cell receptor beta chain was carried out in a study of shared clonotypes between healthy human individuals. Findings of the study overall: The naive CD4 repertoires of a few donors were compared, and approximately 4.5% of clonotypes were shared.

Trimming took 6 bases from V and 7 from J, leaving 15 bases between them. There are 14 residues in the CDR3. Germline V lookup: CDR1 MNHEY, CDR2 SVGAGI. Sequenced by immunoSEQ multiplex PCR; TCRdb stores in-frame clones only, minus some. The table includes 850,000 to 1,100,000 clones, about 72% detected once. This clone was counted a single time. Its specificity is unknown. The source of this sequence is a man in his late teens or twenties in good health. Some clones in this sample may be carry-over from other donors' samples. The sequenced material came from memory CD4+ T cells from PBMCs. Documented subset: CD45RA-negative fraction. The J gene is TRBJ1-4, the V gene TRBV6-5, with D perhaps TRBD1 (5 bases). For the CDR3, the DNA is TGTGCCAGCAGGCGACAGTCTGGGAGTGAAAAACTGTTTTTT. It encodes CASRRQSGSEKLFF.